The 9 T cell receptor beta chains in this list originate from one sample, sequenced in a study of EBV T-cell therapy then PD-1 blockade in nasopharyngeal carcinoma. Regarding treatment: AdE1-LMPpoly-expanded autologous EBV-specific T-cell therapy followed by anti-PD-1 nivolumab. Which antigens these TCRs recognize remains unknown. Using immunoSEQ multiplex PCR, the repertoire was profiled, and TCRdb retains in-frame clones only, with some absent. The data contain about 19,000 clones, approximately 88% of them singletons. The sample here was CD8+ T cells from blood, taken at roughly day 35 from a patient whose treatment included autologous EBV-specific T cells and nivolumab. Source of these receptors: a man in his forties with nasopharyngeal carcinoma.

This clone is labeled as medium-sized (0.01 to 0.1%). The chain recombines TRBV4-3 with TRBJ2-1, with D perhaps being TRBD1 or TRBD2 (6 bases each). The CDR3 is 19 amino acids. Germline V gives CDR1 LGHNA, CDR2 YSLEER. Trimming took 0 bases from V and 5 from J, leaving 23 bases between them. This CDR3 is CASSQDGGPEPLLDNEQFF. In DNA form, the CDR3 reads TGCGCCAGCAGCCAAGATGGGGGGCCGGAGCCCCTTTTGGACAATGAGCAGTTCTTC.

The DNA of the CDR3 is TGTGCCAGCAGCTTCCGGGACAGGGGCCTCCAAGAGACCCAGTACTTC. This gives the protein CASSFRDRGLQETQYF. The chain uses TRBV5-5 and TRBJ2-5; 10 bases are shared with TRBD1. V shed 2 bases and J 1 base; nucleotides not matched to a gene: 5. The length of the CDR3 is 16 residues. Germline CDR1 SGHKS, CDR2 YYEKEE (reference sequence).

The chain carries TRBV27 and TRBJ1-6, with D unclear. Trimming pared 0 bases from V and 7 bases from J, leaving 7 bases between. This CDR3 has 14 residues. Germline CDR1 reads MNHEY; CDR2 reads SMNVEV (reference sequence). The DNA for the CDR3 is TGTGCCAGCAGTTTATCCATAGTCAATTCACCCCTCCACTTT. Its translation is CASSLSIVNSPLHF.

This CDR3 is CASSLGVDGYTF. The CDR3, as DNA: TGTGCCAGCAGCTTGGGAGTGGACGGCTACACCTTC. The chain combines TRBV7-9 with TRBJ1-2; unclear D gene. The V end was cut by 3 bases, the J end by 8 bases, with 10 bases between. The CDR3 runs to 12 residues. The germline gives CDR1 SEHNR, CDR2 FQNEAQ (reference sequence).

The chain links TRBV3-1 (or the pseudogene TRBV3-2) to TRBJ2-3, with D possibly TRBD2 on 5 matching bases. The CDR3 length is 16 residues. Per the germline V gene, CDR1 is LGHDT and CDR2 is YNNKEL (reference sequence). Between the trimmed V and J ends, which lost 0 bases and 4 bases, there was a span of 14 bases. The CDR3 coding sequence is TGTGCCAGCAGCCAAGAGGTGTCCACTAGACCAGATACGCAGTATTTT. It encodes CASSQEVSTRPDTQYF.

The chain uses TRBV24-1 and TRBJ2-1; possibly TRBD1 for D (5 bases). Germline lookup yields CDR1 KGHDR and CDR2 SFDVKD. CDR3 size: 13 residues. The V end was cut by 0 bases, the J end by 9 bases, with 8 bases between. CDR3: CATSDLGAREQFF. CDR3 bases: TGTGCCACCAGTGATTTGGGGGCCCGTGAGCAGTTCTTC.

The rearrangement joins TRBV15 to TRBJ2-2, with unresolved D. V lost 1 base to trimming and J lost 4 bases, with 13 bases between them. The CDR3 totals 16 residues. CDR1 LNHNV and CDR2 YYDKDF come from the germline V gene (reference sequence). The CDR3 region is CATSRGREPGTGELFF. The CDR3 nucleotides read TGTGCCACCAGCAGAGGAAGGGAACCGGGCACCGGGGAGCTGTTTTTT.

This clone was observed a handful of times. The chain joins TRBV4-1 to TRBJ1-5; TRBD1 agrees at 9 bases. With V trimmed by 0 bases and J by 6 bases, 6 bases remained unmatched. The CDR3 spans 16 residues. The germline CDR1 and CDR2 sequences are MGHRA and YSYEKL. DNA for the CDR3: TGCGCCAGCAGCCAAGAAGTACAGGGGGCGGGTCAGCCCCAGCATTTT. It codes for CASSQEVQGAGQPQHF.

The gene calls are TRBV9 and TRBJ1-1, with 7 bases matching TRBD1. Germline V gene lookup returns CDR1 SGDLS and CDR2 YYNGEE. This CDR3 is built from 15 residues. V lost 4 bases to trimming and J lost 4 bases; unmatched junction nucleotides: 10. The CDR3 loop is CASSPLQGSATEAFF. The CDR3 DNA is TGTGCCAGCAGCCCCTTACAGGGGTCGGCCACTGAAGCTTTCTTT.